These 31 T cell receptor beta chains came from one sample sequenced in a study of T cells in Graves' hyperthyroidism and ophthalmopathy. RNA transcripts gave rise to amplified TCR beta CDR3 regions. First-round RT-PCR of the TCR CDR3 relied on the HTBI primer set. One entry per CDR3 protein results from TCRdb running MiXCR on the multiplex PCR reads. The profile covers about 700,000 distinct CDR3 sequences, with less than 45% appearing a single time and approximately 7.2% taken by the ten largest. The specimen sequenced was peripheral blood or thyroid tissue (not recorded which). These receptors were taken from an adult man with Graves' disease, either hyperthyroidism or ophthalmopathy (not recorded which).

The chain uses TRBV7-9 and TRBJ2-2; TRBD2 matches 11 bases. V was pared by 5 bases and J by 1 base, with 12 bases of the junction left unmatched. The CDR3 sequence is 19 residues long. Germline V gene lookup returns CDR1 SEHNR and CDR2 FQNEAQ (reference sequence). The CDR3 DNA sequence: TGTGCCAGCAGCCACACTAGCGGGAGTCCCCCGGGGAACACCGGGGAGCTGTTTTTT. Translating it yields CASSHTSGSPPGNTGELFF.

The CDR3 region has the DNA TGTGCCACCAGCAGAGATCGCCCACAGACAGGGTTTAGCAATCAGCCCCAGCATTTT. Translating gives CATSRDRPQTGFSNQPQHF. The chain combines TRBV15 with TRBJ1-5; 7 positions agree with TRBD1. CDR1 LNHNV and CDR2 YYDKDF come from the germline V gene (reference sequence). The CDR3 extends over 19 amino acids. The J segment lost 0 bases and the V segment lost 0 bases, leaving 11 bases of the junction unmatched.

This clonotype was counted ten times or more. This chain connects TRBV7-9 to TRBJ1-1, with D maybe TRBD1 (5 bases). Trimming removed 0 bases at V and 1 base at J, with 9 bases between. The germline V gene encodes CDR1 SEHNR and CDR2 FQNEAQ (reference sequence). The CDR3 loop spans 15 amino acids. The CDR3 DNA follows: TGTGCCAGCAGCTTAGCCCGGGGCGGGAACACTGAAGCTTTCTTT. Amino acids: CASSLARGGNTEAFF.

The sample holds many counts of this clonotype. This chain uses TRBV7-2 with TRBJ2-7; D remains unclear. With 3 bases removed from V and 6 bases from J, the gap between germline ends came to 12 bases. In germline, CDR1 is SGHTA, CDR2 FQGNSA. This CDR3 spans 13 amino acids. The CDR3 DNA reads TGTGCCAGCAGCTTTGGTCACTACGGCGAGCAGTACTTC. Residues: CASSFGHYGEQYF.

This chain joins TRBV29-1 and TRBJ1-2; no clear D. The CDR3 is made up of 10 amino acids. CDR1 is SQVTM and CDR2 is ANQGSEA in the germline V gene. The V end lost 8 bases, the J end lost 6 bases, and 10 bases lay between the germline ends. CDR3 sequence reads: CSLEGDGYTF. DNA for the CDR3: TGCAGCTTGGAAGGTGATGGCTACACCTTC.

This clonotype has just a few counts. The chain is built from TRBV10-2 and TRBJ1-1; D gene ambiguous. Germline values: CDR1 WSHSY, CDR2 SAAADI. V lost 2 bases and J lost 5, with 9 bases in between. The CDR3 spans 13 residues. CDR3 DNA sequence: TGCGCCAGCAGTGAGGCCCAGGTGACTGAAGCTTTCTTT. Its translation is CASSEAQVTEAFF.

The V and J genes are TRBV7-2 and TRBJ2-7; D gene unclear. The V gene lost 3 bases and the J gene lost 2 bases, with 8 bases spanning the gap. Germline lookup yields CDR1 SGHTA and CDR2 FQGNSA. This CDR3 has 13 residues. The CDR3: CASSFRVTYEQYF. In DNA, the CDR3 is TGTGCCAGCAGCTTTCGGGTGACCTACGAGCAGTACTTC.

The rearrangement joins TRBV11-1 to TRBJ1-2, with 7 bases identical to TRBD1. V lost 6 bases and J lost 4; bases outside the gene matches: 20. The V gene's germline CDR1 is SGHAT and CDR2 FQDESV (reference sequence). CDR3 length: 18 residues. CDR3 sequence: CASSYDRDRAPILYGYTF. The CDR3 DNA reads TGTGCCAGCAGTTACGATCGGGACAGAGCACCCATTCTCTATGGCTACACCTTC.

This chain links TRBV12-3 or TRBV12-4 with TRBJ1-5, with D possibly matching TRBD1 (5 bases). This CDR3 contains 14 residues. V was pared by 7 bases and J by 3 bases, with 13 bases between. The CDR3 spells CASNWGQPNQPQHF. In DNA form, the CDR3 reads TGTGCCAGCAATTGGGGCCAGCCCAATCAGCCCCAGCATTTT.

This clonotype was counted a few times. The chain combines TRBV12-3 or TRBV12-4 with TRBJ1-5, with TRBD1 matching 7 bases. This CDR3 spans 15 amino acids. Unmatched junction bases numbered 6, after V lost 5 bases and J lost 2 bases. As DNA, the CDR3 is TGTGCCAGCAGTCGGACAGGTCAGGGCAATCAGCCCCAGCATTTT. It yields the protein CASSRTGQGNQPQHF.

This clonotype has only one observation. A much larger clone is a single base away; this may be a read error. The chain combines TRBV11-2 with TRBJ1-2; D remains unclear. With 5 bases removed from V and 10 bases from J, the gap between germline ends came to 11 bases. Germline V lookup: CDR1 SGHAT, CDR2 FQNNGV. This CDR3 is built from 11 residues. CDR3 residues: CASSPMTDYTF. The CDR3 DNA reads TGTGCCAGCAGCCCGATGACTGACTACACCTTC.

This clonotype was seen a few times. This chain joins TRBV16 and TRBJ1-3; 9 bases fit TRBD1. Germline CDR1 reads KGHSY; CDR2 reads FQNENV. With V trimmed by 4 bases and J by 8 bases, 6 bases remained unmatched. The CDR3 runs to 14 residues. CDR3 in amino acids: CASSRDRAKYTIYF. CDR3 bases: TGTGCCAGCAGCCGGGACAGGGCGAAGTACACCATATATTTT.

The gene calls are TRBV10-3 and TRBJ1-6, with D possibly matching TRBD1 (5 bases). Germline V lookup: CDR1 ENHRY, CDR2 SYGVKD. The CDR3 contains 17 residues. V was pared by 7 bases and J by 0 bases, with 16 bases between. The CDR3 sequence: CAINTGTSSSYNSPLHF. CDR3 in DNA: TGTGCCATCAATACCGGGACCTCTAGCTCCTATAATTCACCCCTCCACTTT.

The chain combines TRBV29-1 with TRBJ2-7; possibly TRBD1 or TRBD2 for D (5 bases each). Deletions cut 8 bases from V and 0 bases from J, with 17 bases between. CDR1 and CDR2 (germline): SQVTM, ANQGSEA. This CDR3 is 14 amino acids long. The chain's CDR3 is CSLRGAPFSYEQYF. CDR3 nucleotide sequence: TGCAGCTTGAGAGGGGCACCCTTCTCCTACGAGCAGTACTTC.

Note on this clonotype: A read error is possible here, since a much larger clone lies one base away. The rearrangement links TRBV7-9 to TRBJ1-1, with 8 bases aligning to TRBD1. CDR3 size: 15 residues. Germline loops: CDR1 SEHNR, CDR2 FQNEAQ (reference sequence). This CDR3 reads CASSLAQGGNTQAFF. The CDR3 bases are TGTGCCAGCAGCTTGGCACAGGGGGGGAACACTCAAGCTTTCTTT.

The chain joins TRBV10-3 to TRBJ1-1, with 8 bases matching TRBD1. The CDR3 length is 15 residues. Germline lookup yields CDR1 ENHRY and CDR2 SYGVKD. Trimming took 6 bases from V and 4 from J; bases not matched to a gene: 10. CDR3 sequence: CAISSDRGQATEAFF. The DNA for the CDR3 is TGTGCCATCAGCTCCGACAGGGGACAGGCCACTGAAGCTTTCTTT.

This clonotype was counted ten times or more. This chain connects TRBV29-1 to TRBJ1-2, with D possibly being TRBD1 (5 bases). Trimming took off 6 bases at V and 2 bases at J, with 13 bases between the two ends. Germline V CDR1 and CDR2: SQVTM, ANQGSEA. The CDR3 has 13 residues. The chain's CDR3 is CSVRPGGNYGYTF. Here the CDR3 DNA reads TGCAGCGTGAGACCCGGGGGGAACTATGGCTACACCTTC.

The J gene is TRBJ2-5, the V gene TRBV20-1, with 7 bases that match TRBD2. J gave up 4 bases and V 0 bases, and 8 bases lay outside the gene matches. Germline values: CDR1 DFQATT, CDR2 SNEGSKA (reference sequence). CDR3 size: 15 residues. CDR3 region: CSARDLAGEAETQYF. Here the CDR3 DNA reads TGCAGTGCTAGAGATCTGGCGGGGGAGGCAGAGACCCAGTACTTC.

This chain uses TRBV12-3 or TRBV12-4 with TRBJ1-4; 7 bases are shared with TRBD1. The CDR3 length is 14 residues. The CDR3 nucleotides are TGTGCTAGTGCCGCCGGGACAGTTGGTGAAAAACTGTTTTTT. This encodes CASAAGTVGEKLFF.

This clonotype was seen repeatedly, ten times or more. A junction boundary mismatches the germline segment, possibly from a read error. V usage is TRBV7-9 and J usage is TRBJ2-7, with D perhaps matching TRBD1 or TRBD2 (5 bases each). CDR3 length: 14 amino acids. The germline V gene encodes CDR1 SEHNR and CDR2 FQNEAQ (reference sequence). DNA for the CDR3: TGCGCCAGCAGCCGGGGCAGCCCCCCCTACGAGCAGTACTTC. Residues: CASSRGSPPYEQYF.

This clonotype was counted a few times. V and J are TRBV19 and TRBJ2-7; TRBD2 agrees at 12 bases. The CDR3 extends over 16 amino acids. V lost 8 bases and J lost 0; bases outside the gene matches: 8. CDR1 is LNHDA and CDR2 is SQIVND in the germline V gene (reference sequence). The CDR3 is CASWNPTSGSSYEQYF. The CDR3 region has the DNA TGTGCCAGTTGGAATCCGACTAGCGGGAGCTCCTACGAGCAGTACTTC.

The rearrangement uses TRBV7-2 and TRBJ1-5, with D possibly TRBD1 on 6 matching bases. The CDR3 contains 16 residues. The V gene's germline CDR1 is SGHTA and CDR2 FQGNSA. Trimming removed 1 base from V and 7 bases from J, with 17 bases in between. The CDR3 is CASSLEASGGAQPQHF. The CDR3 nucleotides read TGTGCCAGCAGCTTAGAAGCGAGCGGGGGGGCACAGCCCCAGCATTTT.

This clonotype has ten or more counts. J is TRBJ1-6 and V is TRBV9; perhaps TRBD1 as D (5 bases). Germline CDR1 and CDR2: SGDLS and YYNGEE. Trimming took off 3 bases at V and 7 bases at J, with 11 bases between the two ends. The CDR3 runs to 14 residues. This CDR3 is CASSDRTSNSPLHF. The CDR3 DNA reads TGTGCCAGCAGCGACAGGACTTCCAATTCACCCCTCCACTTT.

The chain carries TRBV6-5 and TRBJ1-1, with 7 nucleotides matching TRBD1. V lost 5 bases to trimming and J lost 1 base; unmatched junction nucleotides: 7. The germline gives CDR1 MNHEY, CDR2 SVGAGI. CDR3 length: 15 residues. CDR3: CASSPTSGGNTEAFF. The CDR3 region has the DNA TGTGCCAGCAGTCCGACTTCAGGGGGGAACACTGAAGCTTTCTTT.

CDR3: CASQFGWDTEAFF. The CDR3 DNA follows: TGTGCCAGCCAATTCGGATGGGACACTGAAGCTTTCTTT. V gene TRBV7-9 combines with J gene TRBJ1-1; D is unclear. CDR3 length equals 13 residues. Trimming left V 8 bases short and J 3 bases short, with 13 bases between. Germline values: CDR1 SEHNR, CDR2 FQNEAQ (reference sequence).

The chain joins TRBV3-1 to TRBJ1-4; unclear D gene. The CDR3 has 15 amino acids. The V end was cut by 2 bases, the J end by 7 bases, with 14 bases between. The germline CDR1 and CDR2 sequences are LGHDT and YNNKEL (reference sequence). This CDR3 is CASSQRDAGFEKLFF. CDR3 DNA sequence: TGTGCCAGCAGCCAAAGAGATGCAGGATTTGAAAAACTGTTTTTT.

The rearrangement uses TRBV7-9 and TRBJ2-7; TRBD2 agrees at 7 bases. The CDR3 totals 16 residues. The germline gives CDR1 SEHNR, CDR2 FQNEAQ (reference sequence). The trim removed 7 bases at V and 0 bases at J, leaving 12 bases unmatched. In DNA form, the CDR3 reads TGTGCCAGCACCCGGATGGCGGCGGGGGTCTCCTACGAGCAGTACTTC. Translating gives CASTRMAAGVSYEQYF.

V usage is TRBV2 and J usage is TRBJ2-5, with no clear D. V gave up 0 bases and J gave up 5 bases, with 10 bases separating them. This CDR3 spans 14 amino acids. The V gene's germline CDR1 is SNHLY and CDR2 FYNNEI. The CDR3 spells CASSEAGMRETQYF. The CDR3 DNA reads TGTGCCAGCAGTGAAGCGGGGATGAGGGAGACCCAGTACTTC. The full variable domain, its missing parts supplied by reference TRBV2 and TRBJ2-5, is EPEVTQTPSHQVTQMGQEVILRCVPISNHLYFYWYRQILGQKVEFLVSFYNNEISEKSEIFDDQFSVERPDGSNFTLKIRSTKLEDSAMYFCASSEAGMRETQYFGPGTRLLVL.

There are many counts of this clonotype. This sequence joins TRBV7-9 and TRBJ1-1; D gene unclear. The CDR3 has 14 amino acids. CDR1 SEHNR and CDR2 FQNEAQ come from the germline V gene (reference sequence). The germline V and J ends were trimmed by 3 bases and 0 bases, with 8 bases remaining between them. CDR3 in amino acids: CASSFVTVNTEAFF. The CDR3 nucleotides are TGTGCCAGCAGCTTTGTGACGGTGAACACTGAAGCTTTCTTT.

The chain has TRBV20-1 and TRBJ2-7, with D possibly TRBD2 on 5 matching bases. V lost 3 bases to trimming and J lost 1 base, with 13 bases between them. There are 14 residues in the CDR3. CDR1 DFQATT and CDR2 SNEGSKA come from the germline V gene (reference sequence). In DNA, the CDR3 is TGCAGTGCTAGGGAGGTCCTGAGGTCCTACGAGCAGTACTTC. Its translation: CSAREVLRSYEQYF.

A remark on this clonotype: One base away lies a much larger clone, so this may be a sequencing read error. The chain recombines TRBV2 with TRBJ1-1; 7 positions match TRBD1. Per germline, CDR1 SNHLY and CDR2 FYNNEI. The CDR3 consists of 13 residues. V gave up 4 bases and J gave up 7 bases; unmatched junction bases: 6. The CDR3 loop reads CASSAGTAIEAFF. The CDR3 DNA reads TGTGCCAGCAGTGCCGGGACAGCTATTGAAGCTTTCTTT. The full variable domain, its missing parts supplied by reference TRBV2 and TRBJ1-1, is EPEVTQTPSHQVTQMGQEVILRCVPISNHLYFYWYRQILGQKVEFLVSFYNNEISEKSEIFDDQFSVERPDGSNFTLKIRSTKLEDSAMYFCASSAGTAIEAFFGQGTRLTVV.